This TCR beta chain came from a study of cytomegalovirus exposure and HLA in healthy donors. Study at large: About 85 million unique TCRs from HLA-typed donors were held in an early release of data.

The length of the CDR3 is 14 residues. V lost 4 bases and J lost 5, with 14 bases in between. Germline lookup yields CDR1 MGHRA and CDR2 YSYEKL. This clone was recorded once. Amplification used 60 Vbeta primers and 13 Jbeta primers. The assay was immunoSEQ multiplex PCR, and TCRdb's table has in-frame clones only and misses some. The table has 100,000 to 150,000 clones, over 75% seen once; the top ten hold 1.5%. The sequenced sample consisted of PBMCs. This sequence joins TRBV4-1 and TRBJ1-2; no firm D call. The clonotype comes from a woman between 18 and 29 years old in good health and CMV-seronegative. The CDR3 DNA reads TGCGCCAGCAGCCTTACCGGGAGTACTTATGGCTACACCTTC. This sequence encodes CASSLTGSTYGYTF.